Following are 13 T cell receptor beta chains from one sample sequenced in a study of beta chain features in type 1 diabetes. Overall study findings and caveats: Type 1 diabetes patients showed a moderate but significant shortening of TCRB CDR3s in all four CD4+ subsets.

Since all of the isolated RNA was reverse transcribed, expressed TCRB transcripts were what got sequenced. TCRdb's copy holds only in-frame clones and misses some; the assay was immunoSEQ multiplex PCR. The sample has some 290,000 clones; about 23% are singletons. These TCRs' antigens remain unknown. Sequenced material: naive CD4+ T cells from blood. All receptors derive from a young woman with type 1 diabetes.

This clone was found a few times. The chain combines TRBV6-5 with TRBJ2-7; TRBD1 agrees at 7 bases. Germline CDR1 is MNHEY and CDR2 is SVGAGI. J was trimmed by 4 bases and V by 5 bases; bases with no gene match: 11. This CDR3 is built from 15 residues. CDR3 coding DNA: TGTGCCAGCAGTCGACAGGGCAAAGATACTTACGAGCAGTACTTC. It encodes CASSRQGKDTYEQYF.

The V and J genes are TRBV29-1 and TRBJ1-4, with 7 bases fitting TRBD1. Germline V gene data show CDR1 as SQVTM and CDR2 as ANQGSEA. Trimming at V came to 8 bases and at J to 1 base, leaving 4 bases not matched to a gene. This CDR3 is built from 13 residues. CDR3 sequence: CSTRTGTNEKLFF. CDR3 sequence (DNA): TGCAGCACCCGGACAGGAACTAATGAAAAACTGTTTTTT.

This rearrangement joins TRBV30 to TRBJ2-4, with 8 bases fitting TRBD1. With 2 bases clipped from V and 1 base from J, the junction kept 10 bases outside the gene matches. The CDR3 runs to 17 residues. The germline V gene has CDR1 GTSNPN and CDR2 SVGIG (reference sequence). This CDR3 is CAWSTERTGRAKNIQYF. Here the CDR3 DNA reads TGTGCCTGGAGTACAGAGAGGACAGGGAGGGCCAAAAACATTCAGTACTTC.

This clone has just a few counts. The chain links TRBV4-1 to TRBJ2-2, with TRBD2 matching 9 bases. V lost 6 bases, J lost 2 bases, and 10 bases stayed unmatched. Per germline, CDR1 MGHRA and CDR2 YSYEKL. This CDR3 comprises 17 residues. CDR3 in amino acids: CASRYVSGRRNTGELFF. CDR3 sequence (DNA): TGCGCCAGCAGATACGTTAGCGGGAGACGAAACACCGGGGAGCTGTTTTTT.

This clone was counted a few times. The genes are TRBV5-4 and TRBJ2-3; the match to TRBD2 covers 11 bases. Germline values: CDR1 SGHNT, CDR2 YYREEE (reference sequence). With V trimmed by 5 bases and J by 0 bases, 5 bases remained unmatched. CDR3 length: 16 residues. The CDR3 coding sequence is TGTGCCAGCAGTTCGGCTAGCGGGAGGAGCACAGATACGCAGTATTTT. Translation gives CASSSASGRSTDTQYF.

The V call is TRBV4-2, the J call TRBJ2-2, with D maybe TRBD2 (5 bases). Deletions cut 0 bases from V and 1 base from J, with 12 bases between. The CDR3 runs to 17 residues. Germline-derived CDR1 and CDR2 are LGHNA and YNFKEQ. The CDR3 DNA reads TGTGCCAGCAGCCAAGAGACCGGGAAGGGGAACACCGGGGAGCTGTTTTTT. It encodes CASSQETGKGNTGELFF.

The chain employs TRBV7-9 and TRBJ2-2, with TRBD1 matching 9 bases. CDR1 and CDR2 from the germline V gene are SEHNR and FQNEAQ (reference sequence). Trimming removed 3 bases from V and 7 bases from J; junction bases left unmatched: 6. This CDR3 contains 15 residues. The CDR3 coding sequence is TGTGCCAGCAGCTTTATACAGGGGGCGCACGGGGAGCTGTTTTTT. Protein sequence: CASSFIQGAHGELFF.

This clone was observed a few times. The chain links TRBV6-6 to TRBJ1-3; the D gene is possibly TRBD1 (5 bases). CDR3 length: 15 amino acids. Trimming shortened V by 5 bases and J by 2 bases, and 13 bases separated the two germline ends. The germline CDR1 and CDR2 sequences are MNHNY and SVGAGI (reference sequence). The CDR3 spells CASSIGVGTGNTIYF. The CDR3 DNA follows: TGTGCCAGCAGTATAGGGGTAGGGACTGGAAACACCATATATTTT.

V gene TRBV5-4 combines with J gene TRBJ2-5; TRBD2 agrees at 7 bases. The trim removed 4 bases at V and 2 bases at J, leaving 11 bases unmatched. The germline V gene has CDR1 SGHNT and CDR2 YYREEE (reference sequence). CDR3 length: 16 residues. The CDR3 nucleotides read TGTGCCAGCAGCCGCGGTCAAGGGAGGGCTCAAGAGACCCAGTACTTC. This codes for CASSRGQGRAQETQYF. Looking up the rest from reference TRBV5-4 and TRBJ2-5 gives the full variable domain: ETGVTQSPTHLIKTRGQQVTLRCSSQSGHNTVSWYQQALGQGPQFIFQYYREEENGRGNFPPRFSGLQFPNYSSELNVNALELDDSALYLCASSRGQGRAQETQYFGPGTRLLVL.

Note on this clone: One junction end disagrees with the germline gene, perhaps due to a read error. The gene calls are TRBV7-7 and TRBJ2-5, with 7 bases aligning to TRBD2. The CDR3 loop spans 13 amino acids. CDR1 and CDR2 from the germline V gene are SSHAT and FNYEAQ (reference sequence). Written as DNA, the CDR3 is TGTGCTAGCAGCCGAGCGGGAAGAGAGACCCAGTACTTC. It yields the protein CASSRAGRETQYF.

This chain links TRBV30 with TRBJ2-5; 9 bases fit TRBD2. With 2 bases clipped from V and 4 bases from J, the junction kept 8 bases outside the gene matches. CDR3 length: 15 amino acids. The germline V gene has CDR1 GTSNPN and CDR2 SVGIG (reference sequence). CDR3 nucleotide sequence: TGTGCCTGGAGTTCGGCCGGACTAGCGAGAGAGACCCAGTACTTC. It specifies CAWSSAGLARETQYF.

The J gene is TRBJ1-1, the V gene TRBV30, with D unresolved. Looked up from germline, CDR1 is GTSNPN and CDR2 is SVGIG (reference sequence). CDR3 length: 10 amino acids. With 5 bases removed from V and 7 bases from J, the gap between germline ends came to 8 bases. Here the CDR3 DNA reads TGTGCCTGGGGAGCTGTTGAAGCTTTCTTT. The encoded protein is CAWGAVEAFF. Drawing the rest from reference TRBV30 and TRBJ1-1, the complete variable domain is SQTIHQWPATLVQPVGSPLSLECTVEGTSNPNLYWYRQAAGRGLQLLFYSVGIGQISSEVPQNLSASRPQDRQFILSSKKLLLSDSGFYLCAWGAVEAFFGQGTRLTVV.

On this clone: At one end, the junction sequence differs from germline, possibly due to a read error. This chain joins TRBV29-1 and TRBJ1-1; D unclear. In germline, CDR1 is SQVTM, CDR2 ANQGSEA. The CDR3 has 8 residues. CDR3: CSVQEGGF. DNA of the CDR3: TGCAGCGTTCAGGAAGGTGGCTTT.